The 13 T cell receptor beta chains given below trace back to one sample, sequenced in a study of identifying expanded T cells in peripheral blood. TCRdb's table, derived via immunoSEQ multiplex PCR, lists solely in-frame clones and lacks some. The data contain about 130,000 clones, around nine tenths of them singletons. The sequencing input was blood. Receptor source: a person aged 18-70 years in good health.

The CDR3 sequence is CASSASGEPGANVLTF. CDR3 DNA: TGTGCCAGCAGCGCATCAGGGGAGCCCGGGGCCAACGTCCTGACTTTC. The rearrangement links TRBV7-3 to TRBJ2-6; D possibly corresponds to TRBD1 (6 bases). Germline V CDR1 and CDR2: SGHTA, FQGTGA. The CDR3 sequence is 16 residues long. Trimming took 5 bases from V and 4 from J, leaving 15 bases between them.

J is TRBJ2-1 and V is TRBV28; 11 bases are a match to TRBD2. Germline trimming cut 2 bases from V and 9 bases from J; bases unmatched to any gene: 6. The CDR3 is 15 amino acids. CDR1 MDHEN and CDR2 SYDVKM come from the germline V gene. The CDR3 DNA follows: TGTGCCAGCAGTTTAGGTATAGCGGGAGGGAGTGAGCAGTTCTTC. It is translated as CASSLGIAGGSEQFF.

The V gene is TRBV9, the J gene TRBJ1-1; D ambiguous. V lost 4 bases, J lost 1 base, and 14 bases lay in between. The CDR3 extends over 15 amino acids. The V gene's germline CDR1 is SGDLS and CDR2 YYNGEE. Here the CDR3 reads CASSPPGRQNTEAFF. In DNA, the CDR3 is TGTGCCAGCAGCCCCCCAGGACGGCAGAACACTGAAGCTTTCTTT. The whole variable domain, remainder taken from reference TRBV9 and TRBJ1-1, is DSGVTQTPKHLITATGQRVTLRCSPRSGDLSVYWYQQSLDQGLQFLIQYYNGEERAKGNILERFSAQQFPDLHSELNLSSLELGDSALYFCASSPPGRQNTEAFFGQGTRLTVV.

The CDR3 reads CASSPGPHAMGREQYF. The CDR3, as DNA: TGCGCCAGCAGCCCCGGGCCCCACGCTATGGGGCGCGAGCAGTACTTC. This chain joins TRBV5-1 and TRBJ2-7; weak D call: TRBD1 (5 bases). The germline V gene has CDR1 SGHRS and CDR2 YFSETQ. V was trimmed by 4 bases and J by 6 bases, leaving 23 bases between them. The CDR3 runs to 16 residues.

The chain uses TRBV5-4 and TRBJ1-1; 7 nucleotides agree with TRBD1. The CDR3 extends over 12 amino acids. CDR1 and CDR2 from the germline V gene are SGHNT and YYREEE (reference sequence). The junction had 10 bases not matched to a gene; V was cut back by 7 bases and J by 10 bases. The CDR3 spells CASARTGAGAFF. The DNA of the CDR3 is TGTGCCAGCGCCCGGACAGGCGCAGGAGCTTTCTTT.

This sequence joins TRBV18 and TRBJ2-4, with D perhaps assigned TRBD1 or TRBD2 (6 bases each). CDR3 length: 15 residues. Germline values: CDR1 KGHSH, CDR2 LQKENI. V was trimmed by 6 bases and J by 5 bases, leaving 17 bases between them. In DNA, the CDR3 is TGTGCCAGCTCTACTCCCGGGGGCATGGAAAACATTCAGTACTTC. Translated, it gives CASSTPGGMENIQYF.

This clone appeared a few times. V gene TRBV23-1 combines with J gene TRBJ2-7; D unresolved. TRBV23-1 is filed as an ORF, its function uncertain. CDR3 length equals 13 residues. V lost 0 bases to trimming and J lost 9 bases, with 12 bases between them. CDR3 sequence reads: CASSQSLQGRQYF. CDR3 coding DNA: TGCGCCAGCAGTCAATCGCTACAAGGCCGGCAGTACTTC.

The chain is built from TRBV28 and TRBJ1-5, with a weak D call TRBD1 (5 bases). Germline CDR1 and CDR2: MDHEN and SYDVKM. This CDR3 has 14 residues. V was pared by 2 bases and J by 7 bases, with 12 bases between. The CDR3: CASSLLGGEQPQHF. The DNA of the CDR3 is TGTGCCAGCAGTTTACTAGGAGGGGAACAGCCCCAGCATTTT.

This chain links TRBV18 with TRBJ2-2; the match to TRBD1 covers 9 bases. Germline assignment: CDR1 KGHSH and CDR2 LQKENI. The CDR3 spans 15 residues. The ends lost 5 bases at V and 5 bases at J; junction bases unmatched: 6. Here the CDR3 DNA reads TGTGCCAGCTCAGAACAGGGGGCGACGACCGGGGAGCTGTTTTTT. Translation gives CASSEQGATTGELFF.

A single count supports this clone. This sequence joins TRBV18 and TRBJ2-5, with 8 bases fitting TRBD1. J was trimmed by 4 bases and V by 3 bases; bases with no gene match: 7. CDR1 KGHSH and CDR2 LQKENI come from the germline V gene. This CDR3 region has 15 residues. The CDR3 DNA reads as TGTGCCAGCTCACCCACTCGGACAGGGCTAGAGACCCAGTACTTC. It translates to CASSPTRTGLETQYF.

The table lists this clone with a count of one. The chain links TRBV10-2 to TRBJ2-3, with D perhaps matching TRBD2 (6 bases). CDR1 and CDR2 from the germline V gene are WSHSY and SAAADI. The CDR3 extends over 15 amino acids. V lost 4 bases, J lost 2 bases, and 13 bases lay in between. This CDR3 is CASSGLTSPTDTQYF. In DNA form, the CDR3 reads TGCGCCAGCAGTGGACTTACTAGCCCCACAGATACGCAGTATTTT.

The chain joins TRBV5-4 to TRBJ2-7; D remains ambiguous. The CDR3 extends over 16 amino acids. Germline CDR1 is SGHNT and CDR2 is YYREEE (reference sequence). V was clipped by 0 bases and J by 6 bases, with 19 bases between them. CDR3 nucleotides: TGTGCCAGCAGCTTGGTCCCACAAACTGCCGGCGGCGAGCAGTACTTC. Translating it yields CASSLVPQTAGGEQYF.

This rearrangement joins TRBV6-6 to TRBJ2-3, with TRBD2 matching 10 bases. Germline CDR1 is MNHNY and CDR2 is SVGAGI (reference sequence). This CDR3 has 16 residues. V lost 6 bases, J lost 2 bases, and 8 bases stayed unmatched. The CDR3 nucleotides read TGTGCCAGCAGGCGGAGCGGGGGGGCCAACACAGATACGCAGTATTTT. It codes for CASRRSGGANTDTQYF.